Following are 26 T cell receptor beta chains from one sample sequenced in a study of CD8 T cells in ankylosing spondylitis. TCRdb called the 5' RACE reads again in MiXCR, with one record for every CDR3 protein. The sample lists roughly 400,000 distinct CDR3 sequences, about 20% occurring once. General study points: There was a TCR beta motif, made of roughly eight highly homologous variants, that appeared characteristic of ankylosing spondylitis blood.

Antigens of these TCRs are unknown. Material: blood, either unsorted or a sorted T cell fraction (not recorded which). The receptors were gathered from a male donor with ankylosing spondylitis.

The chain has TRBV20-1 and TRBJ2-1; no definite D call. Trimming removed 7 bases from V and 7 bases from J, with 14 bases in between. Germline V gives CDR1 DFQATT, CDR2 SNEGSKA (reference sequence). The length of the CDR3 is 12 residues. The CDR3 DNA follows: TGCAGTGTCGGCCGACGACGAAATGAGCAGTTCTTC. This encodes CSVGRRRNEQFF.

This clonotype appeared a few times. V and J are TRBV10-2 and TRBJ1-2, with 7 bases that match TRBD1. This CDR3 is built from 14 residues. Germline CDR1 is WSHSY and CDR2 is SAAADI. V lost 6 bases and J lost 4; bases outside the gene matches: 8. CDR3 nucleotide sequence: TGCGCCAGCAGCGAAGTGGGACAGCGCTATGGCTACACCTTC. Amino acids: CASSEVGQRYGYTF.

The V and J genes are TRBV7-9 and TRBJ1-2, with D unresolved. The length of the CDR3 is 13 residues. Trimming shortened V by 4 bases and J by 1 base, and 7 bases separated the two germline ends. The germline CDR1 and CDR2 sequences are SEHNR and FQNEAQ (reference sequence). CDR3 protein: CASSSSYNYGYTF. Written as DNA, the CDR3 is TGTGCCAGCAGCTCCAGCTATAACTATGGCTACACCTTC.

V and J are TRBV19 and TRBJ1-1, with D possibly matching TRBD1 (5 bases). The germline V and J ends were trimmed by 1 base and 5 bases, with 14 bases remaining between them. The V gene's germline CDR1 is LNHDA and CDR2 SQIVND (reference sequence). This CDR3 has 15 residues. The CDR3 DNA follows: TGTGCCAGTAGTATAGCTACGGGACCGGGGACTGAAGCTTTCTTT. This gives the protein CASSIATGPGTEAFF.

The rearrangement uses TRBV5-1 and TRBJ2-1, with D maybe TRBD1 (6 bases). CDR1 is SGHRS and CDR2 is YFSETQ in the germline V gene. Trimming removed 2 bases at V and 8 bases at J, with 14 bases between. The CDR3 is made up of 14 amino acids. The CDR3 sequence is CASSLPRDTDEQFF. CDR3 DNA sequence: TGCGCCAGCAGCTTACCCCGGGACACGGATGAGCAGTTCTTC.

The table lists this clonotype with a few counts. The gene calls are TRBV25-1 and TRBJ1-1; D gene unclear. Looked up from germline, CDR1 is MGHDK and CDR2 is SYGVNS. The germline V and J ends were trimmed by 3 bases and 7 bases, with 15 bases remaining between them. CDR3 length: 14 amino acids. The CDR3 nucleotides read TGTGCCAGCAGTGACAGTTTCGATTTCGTTGAAGCTTTCTTT. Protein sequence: CASSDSFDFVEAFF.

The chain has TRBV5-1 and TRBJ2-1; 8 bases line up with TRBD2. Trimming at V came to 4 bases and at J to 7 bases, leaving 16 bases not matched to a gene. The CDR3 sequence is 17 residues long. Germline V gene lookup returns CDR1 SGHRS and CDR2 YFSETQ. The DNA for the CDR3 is TGCGCCAGCAGCCCCCGAGAAGGTAGCGGGGCTAGGAATGAGCAGTTCTTC. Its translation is CASSPREGSGARNEQFF.

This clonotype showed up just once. The CDR3 is CASSDSTSGRIHEQYF. For the CDR3, the DNA is TGTGCCAGCAGCGACTCGACTAGCGGGAGGATCCACGAGCAGTACTTC. The chain employs TRBV6-5 and TRBJ2-7, with 13 bases fitting TRBD2. From germline, CDR1 is MNHEY and CDR2 SVGAGI. The J segment lost 5 bases and the V segment lost 6 bases, leaving 10 bases of the junction unmatched. The CDR3 runs to 16 residues.

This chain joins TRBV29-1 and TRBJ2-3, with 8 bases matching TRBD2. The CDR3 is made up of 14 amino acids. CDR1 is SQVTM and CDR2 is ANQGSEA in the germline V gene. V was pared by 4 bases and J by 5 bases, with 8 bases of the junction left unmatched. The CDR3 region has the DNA TGCAGCGTTGGGCTAGCCCGGGAGGGAGATACGCAGTATTTT. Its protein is CSVGLAREGDTQYF.

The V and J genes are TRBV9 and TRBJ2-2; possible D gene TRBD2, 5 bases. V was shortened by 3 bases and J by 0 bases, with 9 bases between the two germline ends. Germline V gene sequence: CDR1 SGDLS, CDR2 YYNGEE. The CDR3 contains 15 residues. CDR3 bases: TGTGCCAGCAGCGCCCAACTAGCGAACACCGGGGAGCTGTTTTTT. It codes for CASSAQLANTGELFF.

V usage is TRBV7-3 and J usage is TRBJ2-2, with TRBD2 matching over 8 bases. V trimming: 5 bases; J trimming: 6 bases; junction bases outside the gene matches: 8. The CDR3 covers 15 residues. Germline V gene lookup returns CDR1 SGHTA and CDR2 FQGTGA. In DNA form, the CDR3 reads TGTGCCAGCAGCCAAACTAGCGGAGAGGCCGGGGAGCTGTTTTTT. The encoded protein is CASSQTSGEAGELFF.

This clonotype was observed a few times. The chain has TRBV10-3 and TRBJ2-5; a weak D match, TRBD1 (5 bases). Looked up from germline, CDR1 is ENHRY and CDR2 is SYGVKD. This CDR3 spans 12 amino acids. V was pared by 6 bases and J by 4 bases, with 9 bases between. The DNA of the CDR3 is TGTGCCATCAGAGACAGAGGAGAGACCCAGTACTTC. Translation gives CAIRDRGETQYF.

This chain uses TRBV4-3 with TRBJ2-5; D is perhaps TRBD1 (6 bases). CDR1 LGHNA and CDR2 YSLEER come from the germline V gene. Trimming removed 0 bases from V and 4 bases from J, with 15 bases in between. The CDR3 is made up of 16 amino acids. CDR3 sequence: CASSQERTDGPETQYF. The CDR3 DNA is TGCGCCAGCAGCCAAGAACGGACAGACGGTCCAGAGACCCAGTACTTC.

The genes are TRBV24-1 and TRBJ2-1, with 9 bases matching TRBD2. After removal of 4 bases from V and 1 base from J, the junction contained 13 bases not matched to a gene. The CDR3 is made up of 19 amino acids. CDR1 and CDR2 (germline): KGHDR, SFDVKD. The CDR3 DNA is TGTGCCACCAGTGACCCTACGACTAGCGGAGCCATGTCCTACAATGAGCAGTTCTTC. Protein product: CATSDPTTSGAMSYNEQFF.

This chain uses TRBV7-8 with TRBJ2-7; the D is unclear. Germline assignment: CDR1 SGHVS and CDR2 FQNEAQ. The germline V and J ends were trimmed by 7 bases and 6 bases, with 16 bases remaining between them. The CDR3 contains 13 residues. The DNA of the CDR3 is TGTGCCAGCAACCCCATCCAGGCGTCCGAGCAGTACTTC. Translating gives CASNPIQASEQYF.

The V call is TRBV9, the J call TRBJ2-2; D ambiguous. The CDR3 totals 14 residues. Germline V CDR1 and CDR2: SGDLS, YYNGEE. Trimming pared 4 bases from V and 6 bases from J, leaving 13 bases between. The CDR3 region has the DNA TGTGCCAGCAGCTTGCGTCCCGGTTCCGGGGAGCTGTTTTTT. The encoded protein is CASSLRPGSGELFF.

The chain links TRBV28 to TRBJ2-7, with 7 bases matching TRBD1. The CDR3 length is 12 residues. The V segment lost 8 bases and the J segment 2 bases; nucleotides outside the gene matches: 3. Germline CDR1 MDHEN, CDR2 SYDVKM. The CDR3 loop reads CASQGQPYEQYF. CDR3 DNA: TGTGCCAGCCAGGGACAGCCCTACGAGCAGTACTTC.

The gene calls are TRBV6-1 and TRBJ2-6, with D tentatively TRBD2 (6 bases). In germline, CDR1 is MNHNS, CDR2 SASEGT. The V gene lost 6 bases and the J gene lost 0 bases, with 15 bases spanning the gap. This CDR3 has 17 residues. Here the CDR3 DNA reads TGTGCCAGCAGCTCTCTTACGGGGGACTCTGGGGCCAACGTCCTGACTTTC. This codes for CASSSLTGDSGANVLTF.

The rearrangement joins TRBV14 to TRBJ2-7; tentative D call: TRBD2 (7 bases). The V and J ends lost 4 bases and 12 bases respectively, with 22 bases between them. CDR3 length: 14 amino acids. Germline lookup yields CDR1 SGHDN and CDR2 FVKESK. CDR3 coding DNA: TGTGCCAGCAGCCCCCGGGGGGCCTTACGAGCACGGTACTTC. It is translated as CASSPRGALRARYF.

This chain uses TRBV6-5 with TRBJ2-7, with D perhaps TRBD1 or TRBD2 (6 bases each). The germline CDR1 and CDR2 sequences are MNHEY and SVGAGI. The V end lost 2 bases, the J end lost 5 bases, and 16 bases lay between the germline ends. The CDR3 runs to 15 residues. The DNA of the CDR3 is TGTGCCAGCAGTTACCAGGAGGGGGTTCGGAACGAGCAGTACTTC. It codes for CASSYQEGVRNEQYF.

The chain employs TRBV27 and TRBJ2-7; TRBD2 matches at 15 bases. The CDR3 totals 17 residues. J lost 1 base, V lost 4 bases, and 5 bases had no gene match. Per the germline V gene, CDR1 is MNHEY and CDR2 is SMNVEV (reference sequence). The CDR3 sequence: CASSYHGTSGGSYEQYF. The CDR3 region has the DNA TGTGCCAGCAGTTATCATGGGACTAGCGGGGGGTCCTACGAGCAGTACTTC.

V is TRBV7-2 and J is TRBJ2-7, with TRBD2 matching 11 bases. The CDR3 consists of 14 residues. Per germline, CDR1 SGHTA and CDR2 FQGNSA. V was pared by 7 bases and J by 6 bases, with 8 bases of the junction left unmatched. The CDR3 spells CASTGTSGPSEQYF. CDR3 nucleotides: TGTGCCAGCACCGGGACTAGCGGACCCTCCGAGCAGTACTTC. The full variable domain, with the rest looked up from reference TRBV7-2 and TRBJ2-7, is GAGVSQSPSNKVTEKGKDVELRCDPISGHTALYWYRQSLGQGLEFLIYFQGNSAPDKSGLPSDRFSAERTGGSVSTLTIQRTQQEDSAVYLCASTGTSGPSEQYFGPGTRLTVT.

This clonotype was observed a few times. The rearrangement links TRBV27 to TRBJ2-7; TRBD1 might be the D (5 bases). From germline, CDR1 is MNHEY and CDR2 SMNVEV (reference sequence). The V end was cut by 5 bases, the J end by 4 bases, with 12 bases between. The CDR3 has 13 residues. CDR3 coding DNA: TGTGCCAGCAGTCCCTCAGGGCCGTACGAGCAGTACTTC. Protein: CASSPSGPYEQYF.

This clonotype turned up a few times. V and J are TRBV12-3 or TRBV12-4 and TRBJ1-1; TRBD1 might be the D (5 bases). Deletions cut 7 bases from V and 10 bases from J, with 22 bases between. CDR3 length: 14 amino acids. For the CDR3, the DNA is TGTGCCAGCACCCCTGACCGGGACCAAAGTAGAGCTTTCTTT. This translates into CASTPDRDQSRAFF.

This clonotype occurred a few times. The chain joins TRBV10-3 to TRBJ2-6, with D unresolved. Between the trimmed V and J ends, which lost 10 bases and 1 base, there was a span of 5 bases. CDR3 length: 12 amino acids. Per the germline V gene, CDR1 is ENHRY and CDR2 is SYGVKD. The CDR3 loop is CATQSGANVLTF. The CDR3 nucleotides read TGTGCCACCCAATCTGGGGCCAACGTCCTGACTTTC.

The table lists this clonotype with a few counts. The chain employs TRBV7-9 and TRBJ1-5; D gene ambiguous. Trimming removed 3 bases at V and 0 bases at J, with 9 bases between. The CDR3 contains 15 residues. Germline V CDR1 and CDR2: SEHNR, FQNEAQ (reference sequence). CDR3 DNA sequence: TGTGCCAGCAGCTTCGGTAGTAATAGCAATCAGCCCCAGCATTTT. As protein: CASSFGSNSNQPQHF. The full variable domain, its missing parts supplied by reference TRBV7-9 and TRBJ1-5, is DTGVSQNPRHKITKRGQNVTFRCDPISEHNRLYWYRQTLGQGPEFLTYFQNEAQLEKSRLLSDRFSAERPKGSFSTLEIQRTEQGDSAMYLCASSFGSNSNQPQHFGDGTRLSIL.